The source of this T cell receptor beta chain is a study of blood T cell repertoires in COVID-19. Clones were sequenced by immunoSEQ multiplex PCR, and TCRdb holds only the in-frame ones, with some missing. In the table there are approximately 75,000 clones, approximately 79% of which are singletons. The sequencing sample was made of peripheral blood. This TCR was recovered from a human donor with acute or convalescent COVID-19. The donor label of this sample is uncertain.

The CDR3 DNA reads as TGTGCCAGCAGTTTCCGAGCGACAGGGGGAAATCAGCCCCAGCATTTT. This translates into CASSFRATGGNQPQHF. The V gene is TRBV6-6, the J gene TRBJ1-5; 9 bases are a match to TRBD1. Germline CDR1 reads MNHNY; CDR2 reads SVGAGI (reference sequence). With 4 bases clipped from V and 4 bases from J, the junction kept 8 bases outside the gene matches. The CDR3 totals 16 residues.